This T cell receptor (beta chain) is drawn from a study of cytomegalovirus exposure and HLA in healthy donors. Findings of the study overall: Rare TCR sequences dominated, though some public TCRs recurred in many donors. The classifier reportedly diagnosed cytomegalovirus status with high sensitivity and specificity. One later analysis, an examination of the 120 or so validation repertoires, found that first-cohort TCR clusters tended to co-occur in them. It was fewer than 200 TCR beta chains that were listed as cytomegalovirus-associated.

Profiling relied on immunoSEQ multiplex PCR, and the TCRdb table lists in-frame clones only, not all of them. The table shows tens of thousands of clones, with roughly 94% occurring only once. As concerns this clone: Its antigen is undetermined.

The length of the CDR3 is 14 residues. Germline V gives CDR1 LGHNA, CDR2 YNFKEQ. Trimming shortened V by 4 bases and J by 11 bases, and 20 bases separated the two germline ends. What was sequenced was PBMCs. The chain joins TRBV4-2 to TRBJ1-1; D not certain. The sequence was collected from a man younger than 35 in good health and CMV-seropositive. This CDR3 is CASSPAIPADAAFF. The CDR3 coding sequence is TGTGCCAGCAGCCCTGCAATTCCAGCGGACGCCGCTTTCTTT.